This T cell receptor (beta chain) was captured in a study of cytomegalovirus exposure and HLA in healthy donors (TCRdb year 2017). Background on the whole study: According to an earlier analysis of a few hundred of the donors, roughly 180 million T cells yielded some 110 million unique TCR beta sequences and roughly 280 Gb of sequence data. Typing coverage varied by locus: roughly 629-630 donors for A, B, C, DRB1 and DQB1; under 550 for DQA1; around 610 for DPA1; 450 to 480 for DPB1. A later genetic analysis used genome-wide SNP genotypes for about 65% of the 666 donors, treating that subset as a discovery cohort. The genetic ancestry cluster associated with self-reported Caucasian donors included about four fifths of the roughly 380 genotyped donors. The study profiled the T cell repertoires of under 850 subjects by immunosequencing and related them to cytomegalovirus serostatus. Class I and class II HLA loci were covered by the typing at four-digit resolution. An earlier analysis of several hundred of the donors applied high-throughput TCR beta sequencing to assess whether each TCR beta V gene segment acted as functional or pseudogenic. An early release that covered about 600 HLA-typed donors contained approximately 290 gigabases of sequencing data and 85 million to 100 million unique TCR sequences. Rather than drawing on any new phenotypic data, the later analysis identified candidate immune exposures from TCR beta sequences and the way those sequences occurred across donors. All discovery cohort repertoires had been generated on a single sequencing platform. High-throughput TCR immunosequencing, statistical association of individual TCRs with disease status, and machine learning were combined to predict cytomegalovirus infection status. The study aimed to test whether signatures of past pathogen exposure could be identified by cataloging public T cell receptors. A later analysis re-analyzed previously published TCR beta repertoires from 666 donors and added high-resolution HLA genotyping to study TCR occurrence patterns. Because of strong linkage in the cohort, 4 to 6 DR-DQ haplotypes were treated as single units for association and clustering. Donor age, sex, ethnicity and CMV serostatus were collected together with the repertoire data. Across some 400 genotyped donors of the cohort, an average of approximately 220,000 unique TCR beta nucleotide sequences per donor were sequenced, and approximately 17% of those sequences were non-productive. In addition to the first cohort of several hundred subjects, a separate validation cohort of around 110 different subjects was used.

Broader findings and caveats from the paper: In a later analysis, TCR association rates were found to vary across HLA loci, with the most associated TCRs seen for DRB1 alleles and the fewest for HLA-C alleles. The cohort was sequenced for TCR beta chains only, and without alpha or paired-chain data the features that could be detected were limited. Correlated functional status among segregating V segments might be attributable to linkage disequilibrium, but an unknown experimental factor could not be ruled out. The presence/absence analyses assumed that sequencing depth was roughly uniform across donors, and that assumption may not be true. A later analysis found that HLA-associated TCR beta chains were more clonally expanded and had lower generation probabilities than equally common non-associated chains. Most TCR sequences were observed very rarely across donors, whereas some public TCRs were present in many individuals. Because HLA typing was missing for some donors at each locus, association tests included only the typed subset. In a later analysis, most CMV-associated TCR beta chains were found to appear HLA-restricted, with HLA associations seemingly driven largely by CMV exposure. Assigning TCR associations to individual alleles was difficult when HLA alleles, especially DR and DQ, strongly co-occurred. Some IMGT-functional V segments, including TRBV6-2 and TRBV6-3, could not be distinguished by the 87-base-pair reads and were therefore excluded. According to the authors, the approach could potentially be generalized to other disease states and immunological phenotypes. In a later analysis, 16,951 TCR beta sequences were associated with specific HLA alleles at a false discovery rate of 0.05. A total of 150 or so TCR beta chains were listed by the study as associated with cytomegalovirus. A later genetic analysis reported fewer N-insertions in productive TCRs among donors in an Asian-associated ancestry cluster than the roughly 700-donor mean. For the cohort, immune exposure information was limited to CMV serostatus. An association between a missense DCLRE1C variant and V-gene and J-gene trimming of TCR beta chains was found in a later genetic analysis and replicated in an independent cohort. A further reported finding was that TCR beta sequences accurately predicted the HLA-A and HLA-B alleles for most subjects in the first cohort. In an earlier analysis of 500 to 650 of the donors, most TCR beta V segments appeared in productive rearrangements about 87% or about 30% of the time, broadly matching IMGT annotations. The earlier analysis of about 600 of the donors excluded roughly 17 rarely observed V segments, including chromosome 9 orphons, because counts were too low. A few of the identified cytomegalovirus-associated TCR beta chains were confirmed in vitro to be specific for cytomegalovirus antigens. According to a later analysis, parvovirus B19, influenza, CMV and Epstein-Barr virus appeared linked to several top co-occurrence clusters. Cytomegalovirus status was reported to be diagnosed by the classifier with high specificity and sensitivity in both the original and validation cohorts. A group of highly shared sequence variants was considered likely to be a technical artifact of the sequencing pipeline.

V is cut back by 3 bases and J by 6 bases, with 8 bases in the junction unmatched. Based on the germline V gene (reference sequence), the CDR1 and CDR2 sequences are LNHDA and SQIVND. From its cysteine to its phenylalanine, the CDR3 spans 16 amino acids. Here the CDR3 DNA is all that survives: 48 bases in frame from base 1. As concerns this clone: It lacks a known antigen. Per-base qualities were not stored, and no clone one base away is much larger.

The method behind the library was the immunoSEQ multiplex PCR assay. For the multiplex PCR, a mixture combining 60 forward primers for TCR Vbeta segments and 13 reverse primers for TCR Jbeta segments was used. The CDR3 region of rearranged TCR beta genes was amplified from genomic DNA by a multiplex PCR assay. The Illumina HiSeq System was used to sequence the amplified TCR beta libraries as 87-base-pair reads. The paper's data handling went like this. A later analysis counted about 82 million unique TCR beta chains across the 690 or so repertoires, and around 9.9 million of these chains were shared by at least two donors. Raw reads were error-corrected and collapsed into unique sequences by a nearest-neighbor algorithm in which closely related sequences were merged to remove PCR and sequencing errors. V, D and J gene segments were assigned by aligning CDR3 sequences to IMGT reference sequences. For a sequence to be retained, a match of at least six nucleotides was required to both a V gene segment and a J gene segment. Rearrangements were called productive when the CDR3 lacked stop codons and stayed in frame with V and J; all others were non-productive. Following IMGT convention, CDR3 was defined as the stretch from the second conserved V-encoded cysteine up to the conserved J-encoded phenylalanine. Sequences without an unambiguous match to a single V gene segment were excluded from the earlier analysis of about 630 of the donors. An earlier analysis of approximately 590 of the donors called V segments functional above 56.7% productive rearrangements and segregating when the between-donor standard deviation exceeded 5%. A statistical classification framework was developed to diagnose cytomegalovirus status using the catalog of TCR beta chain sequences. In a later analysis, TCR nucleotide sequences were compared against IMGT/GENE-DB human TR gene sequences so that V and J genes could be assigned. The TCRdist pipeline was used in a later analysis to assign CDR3 sequences and most-parsimonious VDJ recombination scenarios. In a later analysis, every TCR beta chain was defined by the combination of its CDR3 amino acid sequence and its V-gene family, and reads without a unique V-gene family were dropped. A later analysis removed several hundred highly shared, low-generation-probability nucleotide sequences to deal with suspected cross-contamination and a sequencing artifact. In a later analysis, a clonal expansion index for each public chain was calculated from normalized within-repertoire ranks of inferred template counts. In a later analysis, generation probabilities were computed using a VDJ recombination model fitted to out-of-frame rearrangements, and the results were checked against IGoR. Hypergeometric tests were used in a later analysis to score TCR-TCR, TCR-HLA and TCR-CMV co-occurrence, with a repertoire-size bias correction applied to the TCR pairs. A later analysis estimated false discovery rates by permuting HLA or CMV assignments 20 times. In a later analysis, co-occurring TCRs were grouped with DBSCAN, and TCRdist sequence similarity was added when clustering was performed within HLA-allele-positive subsets. Co-occurrence clustering excluded repertoires with fewer than 30,000 or more than 120,000 public chains, plus five with anomalous nucleotide sharing. As stored in TCRdb, this immuneACCESS dataset retains in-frame rearrangements with V and J assigned. A fraction of the clones does not appear; measured against another copy, unresolved V genes explain less than half of the discrepancy, and the remainder lacks a known reason. The V and J calls and clone size are taken from that table; D and trimming were inferred from the DNA. The table for this sample lists some 180,000 clones; 79% of them were counted only once. In total, the top ten clones hold 4.4% of the sample.

In total, just over 650 healthy bone marrow donors made up the cohort. At the time of sampling, all cohort members were nominally healthy, though unrecorded immune exposures were likely present. The donor was CMV seropositive and was included in the group of 289 seropositive cohort members. Each donor provided a peripheral blood sample, and peripheral blood mononuclear cells were used for TCR beta sequencing. The Qiagen DNeasy Blood Extraction Kit was used to extract genomic DNA from the blood cell samples. This receptor chain uses TRBV19 and TRBJ2-2, with 9 junctional bases fitting TRBD2. Sequencing was performed on PBMCs. This clonotype was obtained from a woman between 25 and 40 years old in good health and CMV-seropositive. The CDR3 reads as follows: CASSILGGGVSGELFF. The DNA is TGTGCCAGTAGTATTTTAGGCGGGGGGGTCTCCGGGGAGCTGTTTTTT.